The following is a T cell receptor beta chain sequence with its context. The data originate from a study of blood T cell repertoires in COVID-19. In the study overall: Researchers got acute and convalescent COVID-19 samples from the United States, Italy and Spain. Nucleic acid was either cDNA or gDNA, and it came from T cells, B-cell-depleted T cells, or PBMCs.

CDR3 length: 14 amino acids. V lost 4 bases and J lost 2; bases outside the gene matches: 4. Germline V gives CDR1 MNHEY, CDR2 SVGEGT. As originally analysed: Cell counts per sample came from amplifying reference gene primers. Clones were sequenced by immunoSEQ multiplex PCR, and TCRdb holds only the in-frame ones, with some missing. The V and J calls and clone size are taken from that table; D and trimming were inferred from the DNA. The sample includes tens of thousands of clones, about 86% of them seen just once. This receptor was obtained from a man between 65 and 80 years old with active COVID-19. Sequencing used peripheral blood. The rearrangement links TRBV6-2 or TRBV6-3 to TRBJ1-1, with 7 bases matching TRBD1. CDR3 protein: CASSFNRGNTEAFF. The CDR3 bases are TGTGCCAGCAGTTTCAACAGGGGAAACACTGAAGCTTTCTTT.